The 8 T cell receptor beta chains presented below share a single source sample, sequenced in a study of CD8+CD57+ T cells in acquired aplastic anemia. All sequencing subjects had displayed CD8+CD57+ cell expansion on flow cytometry. Genomic DNA acted as the template from which TCR beta VDJ combination and CDR3 sequence profiling were carried out. MiXCR was run by TCRdb on the reads, yielding one entry per CDR3 protein. In the table there are about 180,000 distinct CDR3 sequences, nearly 50% of which are singletons. Specimen: sorted CD4+, CD8+, or CD8+CD57+ T cells (not recorded which) from PBMCs. These receptors all stem from a human donor with aplastic anemia.

This clonotype was counted a few times. This chain uses TRBV7-8 with TRBJ1-5, with D perhaps matching TRBD1 (6 bases). V lost 6 bases, J lost 6 bases, and 12 bases lay in between. Germline CDR1 is SGHVS and CDR2 is FQNEAQ. This CDR3 contains 13 residues. The CDR3: CASSIGGSQPQHF. In nucleotides, the CDR3 is TGTGCCAGCAGTATAGGGGGGAGTCAGCCCCAGCATTTT.

V and J are TRBV29-1 and TRBJ1-2; D remains unclear. Germline V CDR1 and CDR2: SQVTM, ANQGSEA. This CDR3 comprises 11 residues. V dropped 3 bases and J dropped 8 bases, with 10 bases sitting between them. In DNA form, the CDR3 reads TGCAGCGTTGATGCTGGTGTAGGCTACACCTTC. The encoded protein is CSVDAGVGYTF.

This clonotype was counted many times. The gene calls are TRBV7-9 and TRBJ1-2; D may be TRBD1 (5 bases). Germline CDR1 and CDR2: SEHNR and FQNEAQ (reference sequence). The CDR3 runs to 17 residues. V gave up 5 bases and J gave up 0 bases, with 19 bases separating them. The CDR3 DNA sequence: TGTGCCAGCAGCCTCCGTAGGCGGGACGGAGCTAACTATGGCTACACCTTC. Protein product: CASSLRRRDGANYGYTF.

This clonotype was found many times. This chain connects TRBV2 to TRBJ2-3; no clear D gene. The CDR3 runs to 15 residues. V was shortened by 7 bases and J by 2 bases, with 16 bases between the two germline ends. From germline, CDR1 is SNHLY and CDR2 FYNNEI. CDR3 amino acids: CASKVIQSPTDTQYF. The CDR3 region has the DNA TGTGCCAGCAAGGTCATCCAGTCCCCCACAGATACGCAGTATTTT.

A few counts support this clonotype. This rearrangement joins TRBV6-5 to TRBJ1-3, with 7 bases fitting TRBD1. The CDR3 runs 18 residues. The V gene end was trimmed by 2 bases and the J gene end by 0 bases; junction bases not matched to a gene: 10. Germline assignment: CDR1 MNHEY and CDR2 SVGAGI. CDR3 nucleotide sequence: TGTGCCAGCAGTTACACCCTGACAGGGTCGAGCTCTGGAAACACCATATATTTT. The encoded protein is CASSYTLTGSSSGNTIYF.

This clonotype has a handful of counts. With a much larger clone just one base away, this may be a read error. The CDR3 DNA sequence: TGTGCCAGCAGCGCCGACAGCTCCCACGAGCAGTACTTC. It translates to CASSADSSHEQYF. This chain joins TRBV5-4 and TRBJ2-7, with D possibly matching TRBD1 (5 bases). Germline V gene sequence: CDR1 SGHNT, CDR2 YYREEE (reference sequence). This CDR3 has 13 amino acids.

The CDR3 region has the DNA TGTGCCAGCAGTGAGGGACAGGTCTCTAATGAAAAACTGTTTTTT. Protein product: CASSEGQVSNEKLFF. The chain combines TRBV25-1 with TRBJ1-4; 8 bases are shared with TRBD1. The V and J ends lost 3 bases and 3 bases, in that order; junction bases with no gene match: 3. Germline V gene lookup returns CDR1 MGHDK and CDR2 SYGVNS. The CDR3 contains 15 residues.

This clonotype has only one observation. An end of the junction does not agree with germline; a read error may underlie this. The chain combines TRBV4-1 with TRBJ1-6; D remains unclear. This CDR3 spans 14 amino acids. Germline V gene lookup returns CDR1 MGHRA and CDR2 YSYEKL. DNA for the CDR3: TGCGCCAGCGGCCAAGAATGGGCTAATTCACCCCTCCACTTT. Translating it yields CASGQEWANSPLHF.